Here is one T cell receptor beta chain with its context. This clonotype showed up many times. Its cognate antigen has yet to be identified. The record has no base qualities; no much larger clone is one base away. The data were obtained in a study of early T cells in non-severe SARS-CoV-2 infection (dated by TCRdb to the early 2020s). Regarding the research as a whole: Bulk RNA from unsorted whole blood was used for TCR sequencing, so alpha and beta chains could not be paired.

Set within a cohort of healthcare workers in London, UK, this nested case-control study involved weekly PCR testing of nasopharyngeal swabs along with blood sampling. Between 23 and 31 March 2020, the week of the UK lockdown, healthcare workers were enrolled and then followed up weekly for as long as 16 weeks. What the work shows at the level of the full study, not this receptor alone: VDJdb matching was skewed toward anti-spike CD8 responses and likely underestimated virus-specific expansions by missing private and CD4 specificities.

According to the germline V gene, CDR1 reads MNHEY and CDR2 reads SVGAGI. Trimming takes 8 bases from V and 4 bases from J, and the germline ends sit 8 bases apart. The CDR3 holds 12 amino acids from the cysteine to the phenylalanine. The kept DNA is CDR3 alone, 36 bases in frame from the first base. The method behind the library was 5' RACE. TCRdb records NextSeq 500 as the sequencer. The TCR library protocol attached unique molecular identifiers to individual cDNA molecules to correct for sequencing error and PCR bias. Both TCR alpha and beta chains were sequenced, and tight co-correlation was observed between alpha and beta sequence abundances in each sample. In the original analysis: Decombinator V4 was used to annotate TCR sequences for V gene, J gene and CDR3. Expanded TCRs were defined as changing significantly between any two time points under a Poisson model with p below 0.0001. TCR abundances were normalised to the total number of TCRs sequenced per sample and expressed as counts per million. MAIT TCRs were defined by TRAV1-2 paired with TRAJ12, TRAJ20 or TRAJ33, and iNKT TCRs by TRAV10 paired with TRAJ18. VDJdb, accessed on 1 November 2021, was searched for TCRs annotated for CMV, EBV and SARS-CoV-2, and TCRs annotated for more than one antigen were excluded. The public reads were quality trimmed at Q25 with fastp and then assembled into clones with MiXCR by TCRdb, keeping productive beta chains. Rows are combined by CDR3 protein, so each entry shows the most common genes and DNA. What appears here as the V and J calls and clone size reflects TCRdb's work, not the paper's. Within this sample are about 60,000 distinct CDR3 sequences, with over 7.5% of them counted one time only. The top ten clones comprise 8.6% of the sample.

The sequencing input was whole blood. This sequence uses TRBV6-5 and TRBJ2-2, with the D call tentatively TRBD1 or TRBD2, each fitting 5 bases. This TCR derives from an adult who was a healthcare worker with PCR-confirmed SARS-CoV-2 infection or an uninfected control (not recorded which). The sequenced DNA: TGTGCCAGCTCGAGGGGCACCGGGGAGCTGTTTTTT. Protein translation: CASSRGTGELFF.